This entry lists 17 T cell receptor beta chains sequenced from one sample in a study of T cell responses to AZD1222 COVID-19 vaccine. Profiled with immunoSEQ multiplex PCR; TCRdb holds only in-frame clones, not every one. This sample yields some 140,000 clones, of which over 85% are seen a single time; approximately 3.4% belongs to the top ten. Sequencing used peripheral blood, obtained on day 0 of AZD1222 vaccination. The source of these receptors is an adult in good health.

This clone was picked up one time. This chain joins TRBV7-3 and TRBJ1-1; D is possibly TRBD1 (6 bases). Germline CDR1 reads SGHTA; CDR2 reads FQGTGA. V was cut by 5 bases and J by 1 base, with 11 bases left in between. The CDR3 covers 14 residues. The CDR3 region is CASSLGHKNTEAFF. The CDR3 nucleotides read TGTGCCAGCAGCCTGGGACATAAGAACACTGAAGCTTTCTTT.

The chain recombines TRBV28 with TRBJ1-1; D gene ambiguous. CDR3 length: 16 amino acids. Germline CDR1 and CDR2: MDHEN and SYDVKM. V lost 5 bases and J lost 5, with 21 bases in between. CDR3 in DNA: TGTGCCAGCAGTGAGGGCGCTGGGGTCCTGAGGACTGAAGCTTTCTTT. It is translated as CASSEGAGVLRTEAFF.

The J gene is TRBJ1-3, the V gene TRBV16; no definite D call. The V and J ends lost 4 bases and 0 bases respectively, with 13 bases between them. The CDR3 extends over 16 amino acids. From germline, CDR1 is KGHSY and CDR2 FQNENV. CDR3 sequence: CASSLFDGSSGNTIYF. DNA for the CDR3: TGTGCCAGCAGCCTATTCGACGGGAGCTCTGGAAACACCATATATTTT.

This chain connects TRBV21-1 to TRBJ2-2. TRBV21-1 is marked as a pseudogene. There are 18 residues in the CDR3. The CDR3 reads CASSTETRQKSNTGELFF. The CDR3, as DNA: TGTGCCAGCAGCACGGAAACAAGGCAGAAATCGAACACCGGGGAGCTGTTTTTT.

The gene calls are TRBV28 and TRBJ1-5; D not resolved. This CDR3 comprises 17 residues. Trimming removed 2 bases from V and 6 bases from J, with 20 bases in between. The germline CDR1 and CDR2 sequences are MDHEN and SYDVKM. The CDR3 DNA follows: TGTGCCAGCAGTTTAGGGTCGAGATTCGAGGCGCCTCAGCCCCAGCATTTT. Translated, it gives CASSLGSRFEAPQPQHF.

CDR3 nucleotides: TGTGCCAGCACCCCTAGTGGCCAGGGGAAGTCTTTCTTT. Translation: CASTPSGQGKSFF. The chain uses TRBV28 and TRBJ1-1, with D possibly being TRBD1 (6 bases). Germline values: CDR1 MDHEN, CDR2 SYDVKM. V was shortened by 7 bases and J by 12 bases, with 21 bases between the two germline ends. The CDR3 totals 13 residues.

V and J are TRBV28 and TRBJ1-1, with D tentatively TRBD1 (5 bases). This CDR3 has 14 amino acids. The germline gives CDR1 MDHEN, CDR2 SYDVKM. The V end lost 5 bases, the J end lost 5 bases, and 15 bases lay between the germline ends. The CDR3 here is CASSETGQGTEAFF. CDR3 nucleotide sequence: TGTGCCAGCAGTGAAACTGGGCAGGGTACTGAAGCTTTCTTT.

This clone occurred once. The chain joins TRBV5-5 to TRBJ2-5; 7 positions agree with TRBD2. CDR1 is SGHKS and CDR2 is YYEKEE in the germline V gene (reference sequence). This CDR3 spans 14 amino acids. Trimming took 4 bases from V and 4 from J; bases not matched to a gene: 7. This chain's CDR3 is CASSPDGGRETQYF. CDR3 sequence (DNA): TGTGCCAGCAGCCCGGACGGGGGGAGAGAGACCCAGTACTTC.

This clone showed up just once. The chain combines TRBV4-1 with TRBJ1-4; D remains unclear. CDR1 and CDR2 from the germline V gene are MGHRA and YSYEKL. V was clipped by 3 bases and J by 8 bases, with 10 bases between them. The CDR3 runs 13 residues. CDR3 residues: CASSQVLAEKLFF. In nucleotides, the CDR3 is TGCGCCAGCAGCCAGGTCCTAGCGGAAAAACTGTTTTTT.

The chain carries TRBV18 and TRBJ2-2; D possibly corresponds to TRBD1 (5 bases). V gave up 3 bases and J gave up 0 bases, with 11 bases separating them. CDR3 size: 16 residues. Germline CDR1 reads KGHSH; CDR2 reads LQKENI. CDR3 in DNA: TGTGCCAGCTCACCCGACAGCACTACGAACACCGGGGAGCTGTTTTTT. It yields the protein CASSPDSTTNTGELFF.

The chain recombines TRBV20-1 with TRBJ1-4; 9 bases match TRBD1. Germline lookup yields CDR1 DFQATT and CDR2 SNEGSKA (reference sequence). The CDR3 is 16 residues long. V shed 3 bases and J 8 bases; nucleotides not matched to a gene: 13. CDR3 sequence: CSASPLRGQGKEKLFF. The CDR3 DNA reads TGCAGTGCTAGTCCTCTCCGCGGACAGGGGAAGGAAAAACTGTTTTTT.

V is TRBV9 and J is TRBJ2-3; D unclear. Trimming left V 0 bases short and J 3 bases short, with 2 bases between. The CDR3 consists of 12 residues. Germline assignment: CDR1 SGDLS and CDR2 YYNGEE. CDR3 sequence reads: CASSVGTDTQYF. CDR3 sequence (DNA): TGTGCCAGCAGCGTAGGAACAGATACGCAGTATTTT.

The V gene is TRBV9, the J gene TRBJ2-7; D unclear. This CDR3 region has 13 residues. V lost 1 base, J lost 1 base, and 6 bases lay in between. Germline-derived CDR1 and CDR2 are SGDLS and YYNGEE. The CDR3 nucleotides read TGTGCCAGCAGCGTATCGGCTTCCTACGAGCAGTACTTC. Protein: CASSVSASYEQYF.

The CDR3 sequence is CASSDDLRNQPQHF. CDR3 in DNA: TGTGCCAGCAGTGACGACCTCCGCAATCAGCCCCAGCATTTT. The rearrangement links TRBV6-4 to TRBJ1-5; D is unresolved. The V end lost 2 bases, the J end lost 2 bases, and 7 bases lay between the germline ends. The CDR3 sequence is 14 residues long. Germline V gives CDR1 MRHNA, CDR2 SNTAGT.

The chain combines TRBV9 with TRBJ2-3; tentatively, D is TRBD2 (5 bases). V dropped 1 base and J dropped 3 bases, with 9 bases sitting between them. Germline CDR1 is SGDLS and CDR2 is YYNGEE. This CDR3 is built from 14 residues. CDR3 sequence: CASSVIGETDTQYF. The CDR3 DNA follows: TGTGCCAGCAGCGTAATTGGGGAGACAGATACGCAGTATTTT.

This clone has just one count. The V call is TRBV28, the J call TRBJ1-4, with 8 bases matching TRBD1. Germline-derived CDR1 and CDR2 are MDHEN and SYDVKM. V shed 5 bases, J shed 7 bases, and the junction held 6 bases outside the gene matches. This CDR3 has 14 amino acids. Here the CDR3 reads CASSKAGGGEKLFF. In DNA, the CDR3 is TGTGCCAGCAGTAAAGCAGGGGGCGGTGAAAAACTGTTTTTT.

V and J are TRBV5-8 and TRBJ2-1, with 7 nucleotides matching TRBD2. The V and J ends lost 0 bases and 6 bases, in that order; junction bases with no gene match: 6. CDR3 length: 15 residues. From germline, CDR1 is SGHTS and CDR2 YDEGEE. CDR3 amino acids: CASSLGGSRLNEQFF. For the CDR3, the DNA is TGTGCCAGCAGCTTGGGCGGGAGTCGCCTCAATGAGCAGTTCTTC.